This T cell receptor beta chain was captured in a study of T cell changes during pregnancy in multiple sclerosis. Germline V gene lookup returns CDR1 SGHKS and CDR2 YYEKEE (reference sequence). CDR3 length equals 13 residues. Trimming removed 3 bases at V and 0 bases at J, with 7 bases between. Profiled with immunoSEQ multiplex PCR; TCRdb holds only in-frame clones, not every one. The sample gives about 56,000 clones, 90% to 95% of which show up once; 0.2% is in the top ten. The chain carries TRBV5-5 and TRBJ2-7; D possibly corresponds to TRBD1 (5 bases). Sequencing was performed on CD4+ T cells from peripheral blood mononuclear cells, taken in the second trimester of pregnancy. This clonotype originated in a female donor with multiple sclerosis, enrolled in a pregnancy study. CDR3 DNA: TGTGCCAGCAGCTGGGGCACCTCCTACGAGCAGTACTTC. Translating it yields CASSWGTSYEQYF.